This TCR beta chain comes out of a study of cytomegalovirus exposure and HLA in healthy donors (dated by TCRdb to 2015 to 2018). Regarding the research as a whole: According to an earlier analysis of 587 of the donors, roughly 180 million T cells yielded roughly 110 million unique TCR beta sequences and more than 250 Gb of sequence data. The later analysis used no new phenotypic data to find candidate immune exposures, relying instead on TCR beta sequences and their occurrence across donors. To study patterns of TCR occurrence, a later analysis re-analyzed previously published TCR beta repertoires from 666 donors and added high-resolution HLA genotyping. The study aimed to test whether cataloging public T cell receptors could reveal signatures of past pathogen exposure. Every repertoire in the discovery cohort had been generated on one and the same sequencing platform. In an earlier analysis of 500 to 650 of the donors, high-throughput TCR beta sequencing was used to judge whether each TCR beta V gene segment behaved as functional or pseudogenic. Across 300 to 400 genotyped donors of the cohort, an average of approximately 240,000 unique TCR beta nucleotide sequences per donor were sequenced, and 15% to 20% of those sequences were non-productive. Donor age, sex, ethnicity and CMV serostatus were compiled together with the repertoire data. To predict cytomegalovirus infection status, the study brought together high-throughput TCR immunosequencing, statistical association of individual TCRs with disease status, and machine learning. HLA typing covered class I and class II loci at four-digit resolution. Of the approximately 400 genotyped donors, over 65% fell in the genetic ancestry cluster associated with self-reported Caucasian donors. Typing coverage differed by locus: A, B, C, DRB1 and DQB1 were typed in roughly 620-640 donors, DQA1 in 500 to 550, DPA1 in approximately 600, and DPB1 in just under 490. An early release covering about 600 HLA-typed donors comprised roughly 300 gigabases of sequencing data and some 79 million unique TCR sequences. About five DR-DQ haplotypes were handled as single units for association and clustering, since linkage in the cohort was strong. The study used immunosequencing to profile the T cell repertoires of hundreds of subjects and linked those repertoires to cytomegalovirus serostatus. Along with the 666-subject first cohort, a separate validation cohort of over a hundred different subjects was used. A later genetic analysis took genome-wide SNP genotypes for about three fifths of the 666 donors and used that subset as a discovery cohort.

The cohort consisted of fewer than 700 healthy bone marrow donors. At the time of sampling, all cohort members were nominally healthy, though unrecorded immune exposures were likely present. The donor was CMV seronegative and was included in the group of approximately 350 seronegative cohort members. A peripheral blood sample was provided by each donor, and peripheral blood mononuclear cells were used for TCR beta sequencing. The Qiagen DNeasy Blood Extraction Kit was used to extract genomic DNA from the blood cell samples. Overall study outcomes, separate from this receptor: The authors suggested that the approach could potentially be generalized to other disease states and immunological phenotypes. Because counts were too low, under 20 rarely observed V segments, including chromosome 9 orphons, were left out of the earlier analysis of about 500 of the donors. According to a later analysis, TCR association rates differed among HLA loci, with DRB1 alleles showing the most associated TCRs and HLA-C alleles showing the fewest. Correlated functional status among segregating V segments might be attributable to linkage disequilibrium, but an unknown experimental factor could not be ruled out. In an earlier analysis of fewer than 750 of the donors, most TCR beta V segments were observed in productive rearrangements about 87% or about 30% of the time, broadly matching IMGT annotations. Several of the top co-occurrence clusters appeared to be linked to parvovirus B19, influenza, CMV and Epstein-Barr virus, according to a later analysis. When HLA alleles, especially DR and DQ, strongly co-occurred, attributing TCR associations to individual alleles was difficult. Across donors, most TCR sequences were observed very rarely, whereas some public TCRs were present in many individuals. Roughly uniform sequencing depth across donors was assumed in presence/absence analyses, although this assumption may not hold. According to a later analysis, most CMV-associated TCR beta chains appeared to be HLA-restricted, and the HLA associations seemed to be driven largely by CMV exposure. A further reported finding was that TCR beta sequences accurately predicted the HLA-A and HLA-B alleles for most subjects in the first cohort. A group of highly shared sequence variants was considered likely to be a technical artifact of the sequencing pipeline. Immune exposure information for the cohort was limited to CMV serostatus. Cytomegalovirus status was reported to be diagnosed by the classifier with high specificity and sensitivity in both the original and validation cohorts. A later analysis found that HLA-associated TCR beta chains were more clonally expanded and had lower generation probabilities than equally common non-associated chains. According to a later genetic analysis, donors in an Asian-associated ancestry cluster had fewer N-insertions in productive TCRs than the approximately 650-donor mean. A few of the identified cytomegalovirus-associated TCR beta chains were confirmed in vitro to be specific for cytomegalovirus antigens. HLA typing was unavailable for some donors at each locus, so association tests used only the typed subset. In a later analysis, around 17,000 TCR beta sequences were associated with specific HLA alleles at a false discovery rate of 0.05. A total of fewer than 200 TCR beta chains were listed by the study as associated with cytomegalovirus. The cohort was sequenced for TCR beta chains only, and without alpha or paired-chain data the features that could be detected were limited. A later genetic analysis associated a missense DCLRE1C variant with V-gene and J-gene trimming of TCR beta chains, and an independent cohort replicated the association.

Remarks on this clone: Its antigen is not yet known. Base-call qualities are not available, and no considerably larger clone is one nucleotide away. Other DNA sequences in the sample encode the same CDR3.

To prepare the library, the immunoSEQ multiplex PCR assay was applied. The multiplex PCR relied on a mix of 60 forward primers for TCR Vbeta segments and 13 reverse primers for TCR Jbeta segments. The CDR3 region of rearranged TCR beta genes was amplified from genomic DNA with a multiplex PCR assay. On the Illumina HiSeq System, the amplified TCR beta libraries were sequenced as 87-base-pair reads. The paper's data handling went like this. A later analysis counted 65 million to 90 million unique TCR beta chains across the 666 repertoires, and 10 million to 12 million of these chains were shared by at least two donors. To remove PCR and sequencing errors, raw reads were error-corrected and collapsed into unique sequences using a nearest-neighbor algorithm that merged closely related sequences. Alignment of CDR3 sequences to IMGT reference sequences was used to assign V, D and J gene segments. For a sequence to be retained, a match of at least six nucleotides to both a V gene segment and a J gene segment was required. Rearrangements were classified as productive when the CDR3 lacked stop codons and remained in frame with V and J, and all other rearrangements were classified as non-productive. CDR3 was defined according to IMGT convention as the region running from the second conserved V-encoded cysteine to the conserved J-encoded phenylalanine. The earlier analysis of about 590 of the donors excluded sequences that lacked an unambiguous match to a single V gene segment. An earlier analysis of 587 of the donors classified V segments as functional when productive rearrangements were above 56.7% and as segregating when the standard deviation between donors was above 5%. A statistical classification framework was developed to diagnose cytomegalovirus status using the catalog of TCR beta chain sequences. In a later analysis, V and J genes were assigned by comparing TCR nucleotide sequences against IMGT/GENE-DB human TR gene sequences. The TCRdist pipeline was used in a later analysis to assign CDR3 sequences and most-parsimonious VDJ recombination scenarios. In a later analysis, each TCR beta chain was defined by its CDR3 amino acid sequence together with its V-gene family, and reads lacking a unique V-gene family were excluded. In a later analysis, 500 to 700 highly shared, low-generation-probability nucleotide sequences were removed to address suspected cross-contamination and a sequencing artifact. For each public chain, a later analysis derived a clonal expansion index from normalized ranks of inferred template counts within each repertoire. In a later analysis, generation probabilities were computed with a VDJ recombination model fitted to out-of-frame rearrangements, and the resulting probabilities were checked against IGoR. In a later analysis, TCR-TCR, TCR-HLA and TCR-CMV co-occurrence was scored with hypergeometric tests, and a repertoire-size bias correction was applied to TCR pairs. A later analysis estimated false discovery rates by permuting HLA or CMV assignments 20 times. A later analysis grouped co-occurring TCRs with DBSCAN, adding TCRdist sequence similarity when clustering within HLA-allele-positive subsets. Repertoires with fewer than 30,000 or more than 120,000 public chains were left out of co-occurrence clustering, as were four to six repertoires with anomalous nucleotide sharing. TCRdb's version of the immuneACCESS table is confined to in-frame rearrangements and falls short of the full clone set. An unresolved V gene accounts for under half of the shortfall where checked; the remainder is of unknown origin. That table is the source of V, J and clone size, and D and trimming were worked out from the DNA. The sample yields 200,000 or so clones; more than 70% were counted once. About 0.25% of the sample comes from the top ten.

The specimen sequenced was PBMCs. The source of this sequence is a boy between 10 and 17 years old in good health and CMV-seronegative.

The sequenced DNA is TGTGCCAGCAGCTTGCCAGGCAGCTACGAGCAGTACTTC. Translation gives CASSLPGSYEQYF. The receptor chain draws on TRBV7-9 and TRBJ2-7, with the D gene not confidently named. V lost 3 bases and J lost 3 bases; the stretch between them is 9 bases long. Including cysteine and phenylalanine, the CDR3 has 13 amino acids. Only the CDR3 DNA is retained, 39 bases long and in frame from the first base. Reading the germline V gene (reference sequence) gives CDR1 SEHNR and CDR2 FQNEAQ.